The sequence of this T cell receptor (beta chain) was determined in a study of healthy donors' naive CD4 and CD8 T cells. Turning to the study itself: Donors came from three age groups: 20-25, 40-50 and 60-70 years. TCR alpha primers covered all functional IMGT alpha gene variants.

TCR libraries were built from 450 to 650 ng of total RNA by linear amplification. TCRdb ran MiXCR on the reads and lists one entry per CDR3 protein. Counted here are about 180,000 distinct CDR3 sequences, 65% to 80% occurring once; the ten biggest clones make up more than 2%. V was pared by 4 bases and J by 4 bases, with 17 bases between. CDR3 length: 15 residues. Germline V gene sequence: CDR1 SGHRS, CDR2 YFSETQ. The TCR sequence derives from a pool of human donors in good health; the sample pools cells from several healthy donors. V is TRBV5-1 and J is TRBJ1-1; no definite D call. Sequencing input: naive CD4+ and CD8+ T cells sorted from blood, pooled from several donors. The chain's CDR3 is CASSQDGAEGTEAFF. In DNA, the CDR3 is TGCGCCAGCAGCCAGGACGGAGCTGAGGGCACTGAAGCTTTCTTT.